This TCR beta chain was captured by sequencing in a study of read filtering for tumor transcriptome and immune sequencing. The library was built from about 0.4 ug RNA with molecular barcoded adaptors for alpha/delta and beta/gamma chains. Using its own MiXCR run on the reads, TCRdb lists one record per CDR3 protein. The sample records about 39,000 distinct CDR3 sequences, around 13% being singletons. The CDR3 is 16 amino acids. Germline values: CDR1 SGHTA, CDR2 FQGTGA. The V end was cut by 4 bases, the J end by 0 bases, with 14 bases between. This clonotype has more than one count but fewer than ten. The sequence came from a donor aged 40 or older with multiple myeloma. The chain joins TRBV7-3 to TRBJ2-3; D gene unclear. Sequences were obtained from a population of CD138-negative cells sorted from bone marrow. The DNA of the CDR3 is TGTGCCAGCAGCTCACTGGGAAGAACTAGCACAGATACGCAGTATTTT. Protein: CASSSLGRTSTDTQYF.